These 19 T cell receptor beta chains were all obtained from the same sample, sequenced in a study of T-cell reconstitution after alpha-beta-depleted transplantation in children. The TCRbeta library was prepared with unique molecular identifiers. TCRdb fed the PCR reads into MiXCR, producing one record per CDR3 protein. Of 250,000 to 300,000 distinct CDR3 sequences listed, over 8% were seen once; the top ten hold around 10%. The sample here was PBMCs from the stem cell graft donor, taken from the stem cell graft. Receptors originate from a human donor who donated a stem cell graft to a child with SCID.

This chain links TRBV10-3 with TRBJ2-5; D possibly corresponds to TRBD2 (5 bases). The germline gives CDR1 ENHRY, CDR2 SYGVKD. Trimming stripped 6 bases from V and 5 bases from J, with 13 bases between. The CDR3 is made up of 13 amino acids. CDR3 residues: CAIRGFRGETQYF. In nucleotides, the CDR3 is TGTGCCATCAGGGGCTTCCGAGGGGAGACCCAGTACTTC.

This clonotype has at least ten counts. The chain couples TRBV24-1 to TRBJ2-2; D ambiguous. Trimming cost V 4 bases and J 0 bases, with 2 bases left between them. CDR1 and CDR2 (germline): KGHDR, SFDVKD. This CDR3 has 13 residues. CDR3 residues: CATSETNTGELFF. The DNA of the CDR3 is TGTGCCACCAGTGAAACGAACACCGGGGAGCTGTTTTTT.

This clonotype occurred a few times. This chain connects TRBV20-1 to TRBJ1-4; D not certain. The CDR3 covers 18 residues. V lost 1 base and J lost 0, with 18 bases in between. Germline CDR1 DFQATT, CDR2 SNEGSKA (reference sequence). The CDR3 is CSARVGPPGWSTNEKLFF. CDR3 nucleotide sequence: TGCAGTGCTAGAGTAGGACCCCCGGGATGGTCAACTAATGAAAAACTGTTTTTT.

In this sample, this clonotype turned up a few times. The chain recombines TRBV12-3 or TRBV12-4 with TRBJ1-1; a possible D gene is TRBD1 (6 bases). Trimming pared 6 bases from V and 5 bases from J, leaving 10 bases between. CDR3 length: 12 residues. The CDR3 loop is CASRPGVTEAFF. CDR3 nucleotides: TGTGCCAGCAGACCAGGGGTGACTGAAGCTTTCTTT.

The chain joins TRBV15 to TRBJ2-2; 7 bases map to TRBD2. The V gene end was trimmed by 1 base and the J gene end by 4 bases; junction bases not matched to a gene: 12. Germline values: CDR1 LNHNV, CDR2 YYDKDF (reference sequence). The CDR3 loop spans 18 amino acids. CDR3 coding DNA: TGTGCCACCAGCAGAGCGTGGGGAGGGTCGTTGTTCACCGGGGAGCTGTTTTTT. This codes for CATSRAWGGSLFTGELFF. Complete variable domain (other parts from reference TRBV15 and TRBJ2-2): DAMVIQNPRYQVTQFGKPVTLSCSQTLNHNVMYWYQQKSSQAPKLLFHYYDKDFNNEADTPDNFQSRRPNTSFCFLDIRSPGLGDTAMYLCATSRAWGGSLFTGELFFGEGSRLTVL.

This clonotype came up a few times. The chain links TRBV7-6 to TRBJ2-7; weak D call: TRBD2 (6 bases). This CDR3 has 13 residues. Germline V CDR1 and CDR2: SGHVS, FNYEAQ. The germline V and J ends were trimmed by 1 base and 5 bases, with 9 bases remaining between them. The CDR3 loop is CASSLGRGDEQYF. In DNA, the CDR3 is TGTGCCAGCAGCTTAGGGAGGGGAGACGAGCAGTACTTC.

This clonotype was seen repeatedly, ten times or more. V gene TRBV20-1 combines with J gene TRBJ1-1; D unresolved. The germline V and J ends were trimmed by 3 bases and 8 bases, with 10 bases remaining between them. The CDR3 length is 11 residues. The germline V gene has CDR1 DFQATT and CDR2 SNEGSKA (reference sequence). CDR3 in amino acids: CSASSFKEAFF. In DNA, the CDR3 is TGCAGTGCTAGCTCATTCAAGGAAGCTTTCTTT.

This clonotype was seen at least ten times. The chain links TRBV6-5 to TRBJ2-1; D could derive from TRBD1 or TRBD2 (6 bases each). V shed 2 bases and J shed 5 bases, with 13 bases lying between them. The CDR3 has 15 amino acids. Per germline, CDR1 MNHEY and CDR2 SVGAGI. The CDR3 protein is CASSYARGHDNEQFF. CDR3 nucleotide sequence: TGTGCCAGCAGTTACGCCCGGGGGCACGACAATGAGCAGTTCTTC.

The table lists this clonotype with a few counts. The J gene is TRBJ1-1, the V gene TRBV3-1; no reliable D call. This CDR3 is built from 13 residues. Germline CDR1 and CDR2: LGHDT and YNNKEL (reference sequence). V lost 3 bases to trimming and J lost 1 base, with 6 bases between them. DNA for the CDR3: TGTGCCAGCAGCCACCTGGAGAACACTGAAGCTTTCTTT. It is translated as CASSHLENTEAFF. Together with reference TRBV3-1 and TRBJ1-1, the CDR3 gives the full variable domain: DTAVSQTPKYLVTQMGNDKSIKCEQNLGHDTMYWYKQDSKKFLKIMFSYNNKELIINETVPNRFSPKSPDKAHLNLHINSLELGDSAVYFCASSHLENTEAFFGQGTRLTVV.

The rearrangement joins TRBV6-1 to TRBJ2-7; D is undetermined. The germline gives CDR1 MNHNS, CDR2 SASEGT. CDR3 size: 16 residues. V was pared by 1 base and J by 2 bases, with 15 bases between. CDR3 amino acids: CASSEGGPSRPYEQYF. In nucleotides, the CDR3 is TGTGCCAGCAGTGAAGGCGGCCCCTCTAGGCCCTACGAGCAGTACTTC.

This clonotype was seen only a few times. Here the CDR3 DNA reads TGTGCTAGTGGTTTTCCAGACTCCTACGAGCAGTACTTC. Amino acid sequence: CASGFPDSYEQYF. The J gene is TRBJ2-7, the V gene TRBV12-5; D gene unclear. This CDR3 is 13 amino acids long. CDR1 LGHNT and CDR2 FRNRAP come from the germline V gene. Trimming took off 3 bases at V and 0 bases at J, with 6 bases between the two ends. The full variable domain, rest sourced from reference TRBV12-5 and TRBJ2-7, is DARVTQTPRHKVTEMGQEVTMRCQPILGHNTVFWYRQTMMQGLELLAYFRNRAPLDDSGMPKDRFSAEMPDATLATLKIQPSEPRDSAVYFCASGFPDSYEQYFGPGTRLTVT.

This clonotype was seen repeatedly, ten times or more. This chain joins TRBV20-1 and TRBJ2-1; D gene unclear. The CDR3 sequence is 10 residues long. V gave up 0 bases and J gave up 9 bases, with 3 bases separating them. Germline V lookup: CDR1 DFQATT, CDR2 SNEGSKA (reference sequence). CDR3 DNA: TGCAGTGCTAGAGAGGGTGAGCAGTTCTTC. Translation gives CSAREGEQFF.

The V gene is TRBV5-1, the J gene TRBJ2-3, with D tentatively TRBD1 (6 bases). Germline CDR1 and CDR2: SGHRS and YFSETQ. The CDR3 has 16 residues. The V end was cut by 0 bases, the J end by 4 bases, with 15 bases between. The CDR3 region has the DNA TGCGCCAGCAGCTTGGTATTGGCAGGGGAAGCAGATACGCAGTATTTT. Its translation is CASSLVLAGEADTQYF.

This clonotype was observed many times. This chain connects TRBV7-2 to TRBJ2-7, with 10 bases aligning to TRBD1. Per the germline V gene, CDR1 is SGHTA and CDR2 is FQGNSA. The CDR3 runs 15 residues. Trimming at V came to 0 bases and at J to 2 bases, leaving 1 base not matched to a gene. This CDR3 reads CASSLAGQGTYEQYF. CDR3 coding DNA: TGTGCCAGCAGCTTAGCGGGACAGGGGACCTACGAGCAGTACTTC.

This clonotype was seen many times. V usage is TRBV2 and J usage is TRBJ2-5; 7 bases are a match to TRBD2. Germline V lookup: CDR1 SNHLY, CDR2 FYNNEI. The CDR3 runs to 12 residues. Trimming at V came to 5 bases and at J to 3 bases, leaving 0 bases not matched to a gene. CDR3 DNA sequence: TGTGCCAGCAGTAGCGGGGAAGAGACCCAGTACTTC. Its protein product is CASSSGEETQYF. Together with reference TRBV2 and TRBJ2-5, the CDR3 gives the full variable domain: EPEVTQTPSHQVTQMGQEVILRCVPISNHLYFYWYRQILGQKVEFLVSFYNNEISEKSEIFDDQFSVERPDGSNFTLKIRSTKLEDSAMYFCASSSGEETQYFGPGTRLLVL.

The chain is built from TRBV4-1 and TRBJ2-7; D is uncertain. The V gene's germline CDR1 is MGHRA and CDR2 YSYEKL. The V gene lost 4 bases and the J gene lost 5 bases, with 12 bases spanning the gap. This CDR3 is built from 13 residues. CDR3 region: CASSPQTVDEQYF. CDR3 nucleotides: TGCGCCAGCAGCCCCCAGACGGTGGACGAGCAGTACTTC.

This clonotype was seen repeatedly, ten times or more. The chain links TRBV10-3 to TRBJ1-3; possible D gene TRBD1, 5 bases. The CDR3 extends over 14 amino acids. CDR1 and CDR2 from the germline V gene are ENHRY and SYGVKD. Trimming took off 4 bases at V and 0 bases at J, with 7 bases between the two ends. The CDR3 coding sequence is TGTGCCATCAGTGTCGGGGGCTCTGGAAACACCATATATTTT. Protein sequence: CAISVGGSGNTIYF.

V is TRBV7-8 and J is TRBJ2-5; D is possibly TRBD2 (5 bases). Trimming cost V 2 bases and J 4 bases, with 17 bases left between them. CDR1 is SGHVS, CDR2 FQNEAQ, per germline. The CDR3 is made up of 16 amino acids. As DNA, the CDR3 is TGTGCCAGCAGCTTAAGGAGGACGGGTGGAGGAGAGACCCAGTACTTC. Translation gives CASSLRRTGGGETQYF.

This clonotype was seen ten or more times. The gene calls are TRBV6-5 and TRBJ2-3; D is possibly TRBD2 (5 bases). The CDR3 runs to 17 residues. Germline CDR1 reads MNHEY; CDR2 reads SVGAGI. V gave up 5 bases and J gave up 0 bases, with 18 bases separating them. CDR3 sequence reads: CASSLGVRRTSTDTQYF. The CDR3 DNA reads TGTGCCAGCAGTCTCGGGGTCAGGCGAACTAGCACAGATACGCAGTATTTT.